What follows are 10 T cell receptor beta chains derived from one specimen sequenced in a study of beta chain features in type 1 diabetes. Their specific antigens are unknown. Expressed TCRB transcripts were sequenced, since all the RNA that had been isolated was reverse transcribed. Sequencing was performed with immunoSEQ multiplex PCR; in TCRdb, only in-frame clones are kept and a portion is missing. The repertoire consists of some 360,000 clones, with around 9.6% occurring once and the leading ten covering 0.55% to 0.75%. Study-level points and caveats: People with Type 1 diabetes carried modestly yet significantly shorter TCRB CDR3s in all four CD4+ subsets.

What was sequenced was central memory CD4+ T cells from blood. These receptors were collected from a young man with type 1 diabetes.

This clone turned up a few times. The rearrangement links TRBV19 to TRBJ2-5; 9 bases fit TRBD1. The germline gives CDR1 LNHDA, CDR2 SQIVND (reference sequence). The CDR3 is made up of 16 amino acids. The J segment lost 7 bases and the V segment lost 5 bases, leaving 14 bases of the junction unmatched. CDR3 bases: TGTGCCAGTAGTCCCTTAACAGGGGGCGCCGGGGGGACCCAGTACTTC. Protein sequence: CASSPLTGGAGGTQYF.

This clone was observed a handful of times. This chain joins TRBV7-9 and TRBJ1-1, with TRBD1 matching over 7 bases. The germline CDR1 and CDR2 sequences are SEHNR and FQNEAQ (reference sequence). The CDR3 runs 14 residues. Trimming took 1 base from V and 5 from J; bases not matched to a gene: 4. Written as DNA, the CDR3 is TGTGCCAGCAGCTTAGGAGACAGGGAAACTGAAGCTTTCTTT. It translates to CASSLGDRETEAFF. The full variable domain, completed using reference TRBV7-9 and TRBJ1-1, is DTGVSQNPRHKITKRGQNVTFRCDPISEHNRLYWYRQTLGQGPEFLTYFQNEAQLEKSRLLSDRFSAERPKGSFSTLEIQRTEQGDSAMYLCASSLGDRETEAFFGQGTRLTVV.

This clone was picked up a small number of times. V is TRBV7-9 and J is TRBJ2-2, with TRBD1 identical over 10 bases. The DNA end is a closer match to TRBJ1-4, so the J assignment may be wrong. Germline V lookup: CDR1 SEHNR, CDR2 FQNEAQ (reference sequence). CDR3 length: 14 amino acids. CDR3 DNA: TGTGCCAGCAGCCAGGATGGACAGGGGGGAAAACTGTTTTTT. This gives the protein CASSQDGQGGKLFF.

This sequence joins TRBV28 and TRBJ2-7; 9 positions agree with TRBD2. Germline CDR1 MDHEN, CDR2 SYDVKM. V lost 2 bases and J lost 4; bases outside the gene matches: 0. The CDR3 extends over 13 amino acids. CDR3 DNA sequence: TGTGCCAGCAGTTTAGCGGGAGGGTACGAGCAGTACTTC. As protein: CASSLAGGYEQYF.

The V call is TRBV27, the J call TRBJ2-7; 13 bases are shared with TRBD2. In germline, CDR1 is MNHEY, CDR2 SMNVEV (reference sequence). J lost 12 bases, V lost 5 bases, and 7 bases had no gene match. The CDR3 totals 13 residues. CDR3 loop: CASSRTSGREGYF. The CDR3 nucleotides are TGTGCCAGCAGTAGGACTAGCGGGAGAGAGGGGTACTTC.

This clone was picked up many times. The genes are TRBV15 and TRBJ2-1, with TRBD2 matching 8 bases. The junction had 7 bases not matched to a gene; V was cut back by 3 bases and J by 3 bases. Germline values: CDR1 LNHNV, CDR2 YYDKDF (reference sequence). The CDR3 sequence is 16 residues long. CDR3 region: CATSRAPGTSYNEQFF. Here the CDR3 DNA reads TGTGCCACCAGCAGGGCCCCCGGGACTAGCTACAATGAGCAGTTCTTC.

The CDR3 nucleotides are TGTGCCAGCAGTGACCGGGACTACGACGATGAGCAGTTCTTC. This translates into CASSDRDYDDEQFF. The chain joins TRBV6-1 to TRBJ2-1; 7 bases line up with TRBD2. This CDR3 region has 14 residues. The germline V gene has CDR1 MNHNS and CDR2 SASEGT. V lost 3 bases to trimming and J lost 8 bases; unmatched junction nucleotides: 7.

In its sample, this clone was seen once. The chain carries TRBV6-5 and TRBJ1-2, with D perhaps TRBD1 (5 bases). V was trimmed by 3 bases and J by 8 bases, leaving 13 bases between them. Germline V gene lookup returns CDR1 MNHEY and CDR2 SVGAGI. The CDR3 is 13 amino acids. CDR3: CASSYGAGAGYTF. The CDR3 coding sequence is TGTGCCAGCAGTTATGGGGCGGGTGCCGGCTACACCTTC.

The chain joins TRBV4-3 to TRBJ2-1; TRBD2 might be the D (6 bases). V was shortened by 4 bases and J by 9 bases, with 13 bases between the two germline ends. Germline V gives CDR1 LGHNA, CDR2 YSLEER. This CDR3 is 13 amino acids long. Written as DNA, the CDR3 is TGCGCCAGCAGCCCGACTAGGGCCACTGAGCAGTTCTTC. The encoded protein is CASSPTRATEQFF.

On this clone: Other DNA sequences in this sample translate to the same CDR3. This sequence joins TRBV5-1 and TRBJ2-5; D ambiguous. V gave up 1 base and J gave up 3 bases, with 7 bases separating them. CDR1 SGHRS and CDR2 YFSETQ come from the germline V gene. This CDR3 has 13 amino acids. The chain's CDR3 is CASSLRGEETQYF. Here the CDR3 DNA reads TGCGCCAGCAGCTTGCGAGGTGAAGAGACCCAGTACTTC.